A single sample gave rise to the 21 T cell receptor beta chains below, sequenced in a study of T-cell reconstitution after alpha-beta-depleted transplantation in children. Preparation of the TCRbeta library used unique molecular identifiers. TCRdb reprocessed the PCR reads via MiXCR and lists one record per CDR3 protein. The table includes around 200,000 distinct CDR3 sequences, approximately 11% detected once. This sample comprised PBMCs, obtained before TCRalphabeta/CD19-depleted stem cell transplant. Receptors were obtained from a child under two years old with acute myeloid leukemia, due to receive a stem cell transplant.

Many counts were recorded for this clonotype. The rearrangement links TRBV28 to TRBJ2-7, with TRBD2 matching over 8 bases. Unmatched junction bases numbered 10, after V lost 5 bases and J lost 4 bases. The germline CDR1 and CDR2 sequences are MDHEN and SYDVKM. The CDR3 consists of 15 residues. This chain's CDR3 is CASSANLAGIYEQYF. The CDR3 DNA is TGTGCCAGCAGTGCTAACCTAGCGGGTATATACGAGCAGTACTTC.

The sample holds many counts of this clonotype. The V call is TRBV19, the J call TRBJ1-5; D ambiguous. Trimming removed 2 bases from V and 4 bases from J, with 3 bases in between. The CDR3 loop spans 12 amino acids. Germline lookup yields CDR1 LNHDA and CDR2 SQIVND (reference sequence). Here the CDR3 DNA reads TGTGCCAGTAGTATAATTAATCAGCCCCAGCATTTT. It codes for CASSIINQPQHF.

The CDR3 DNA reads as TGTGCCAGCAGTCTGCGACAGGGCTTCTACAATGAGCAGTTCTTC. Translated: CASSLRQGFYNEQFF. The rearrangement links TRBV27 to TRBJ2-1; 7 bases are shared with TRBD1. The CDR3 is 15 residues long. V dropped 5 bases and J dropped 3; count of bases not matched to a gene: 7. CDR1 is MNHEY, CDR2 SMNVEV, per germline (reference sequence).

A note on this clonotype: This clone may be a read error of a much larger clone one base away. The chain uses TRBV7-7 and TRBJ2-5; 11 bases are shared with TRBD2. V gave up 1 base and J gave up 7 bases; unmatched junction bases: 8. This CDR3 spans 16 amino acids. From germline, CDR1 is SSHAT and CDR2 FNYEAQ (reference sequence). CDR3 coding DNA: TGTGCCAGCAGCTTAGGAGGGGGACTAGCGGAGGTGACCCAGTACTTC. This codes for CASSLGGGLAEVTQYF.

This clonotype was counted many times. The rearrangement joins TRBV19 to TRBJ1-5; 7 nucleotides line up with TRBD1. Germline CDR1 reads LNHDA; CDR2 reads SQIVND (reference sequence). The V and J ends lost 10 bases and 5 bases, in that order; junction bases with no gene match: 11. This CDR3 is 14 amino acids long. CDR3 protein: CATYSGQTHQPQHF. Written as DNA, the CDR3 is TGTGCCACTTACTCGGGACAGACTCATCAGCCCCAGCATTTT.

This clonotype was recorded at least ten times. V usage is TRBV6-2 or TRBV6-3 and J usage is TRBJ2-6; the match to TRBD2 covers 15 bases. The germline V gene has CDR1 MNHEY and CDR2 SVGEGT. This CDR3 has 17 residues. J lost 3 bases, V lost 4 bases, and 1 base had no gene match. The CDR3 DNA follows: TGTGCCAGCAGTTGGACTAGCGGGAGGGTTGGGGCCAACGTCCTGACTTTC. Protein: CASSWTSGRVGANVLTF.

This clonotype has a count of ten or more. The chain joins TRBV20-1 to TRBJ2-1; D is possibly TRBD1 or TRBD2 (5 bases each). Germline CDR1 DFQATT, CDR2 SNEGSKA (reference sequence). V lost 4 bases to trimming and J lost 7 bases, with 17 bases between them. The CDR3 extends over 14 amino acids. CDR3 coding DNA: TGCAGTGCTACCCCCCCTCGGGACGGAAATGAGCAGTTCTTC. This codes for CSATPPRDGNEQFF.

This clonotype was observed many times. The chain carries TRBV5-1 and TRBJ2-3; D remains unclear. The germline V gene has CDR1 SGHRS and CDR2 YFSETQ. The V and J ends lost 2 bases and 6 bases respectively, with 31 bases between them. The CDR3 runs to 20 residues. The CDR3 here is CASSFFTSVLALRASDTQYF. The DNA of the CDR3 is TGCGCCAGCAGCTTCTTCACTTCAGTCTTGGCGTTAAGAGCTTCGGATACGCAGTATTTT.

This clonotype showed up just a few times. The gene calls are TRBV15 and TRBJ2-6; 9 bases line up with TRBD1. This CDR3 has 18 residues. Germline V gives CDR1 LNHNV, CDR2 YYDKDF (reference sequence). V lost 3 bases, J lost 0 bases, and 6 bases stayed unmatched. The CDR3 nucleotides read TGTGCCACCAGCAGGTCCGGACAGGGGAGCTCTGGGGCCAACGTCCTGACTTTC. Translating gives CATSRSGQGSSGANVLTF.

Ten or more counts support this clonotype. The chain couples TRBV2 to TRBJ2-1; a possible D gene is TRBD2 (6 bases). The ends were cut back, 4 bases at V and 12 bases at J, with 16 bases in the middle. The CDR3 extends over 13 amino acids. The germline gives CDR1 SNHLY, CDR2 FYNNEI. The CDR3 spells CASSGRGLLAQFF. The CDR3 nucleotides are TGTGCCAGCAGTGGGCGGGGCCTTTTGGCGCAGTTCTTC.

V is TRBV5-1 and J is TRBJ1-2; D is uncertain. CDR1 SGHRS and CDR2 YFSETQ come from the germline V gene. The CDR3 runs 13 residues. V dropped 6 bases and J dropped 7 bases, with 16 bases sitting between them. The CDR3 DNA follows: TGCGCCAGCACCGACACCGAGAGGGCTGGCTACACCTTC. It translates to CASTDTERAGYTF.

The V and J genes are TRBV5-5 and TRBJ2-5, with TRBD2 matching over 10 bases. This CDR3 has 16 residues. Germline V gene sequence: CDR1 SGHKS, CDR2 YYEKEE (reference sequence). Trimming cost V 0 bases and J 2 bases; bases outside gene matches: 4. CDR3 residues: CASSLAGTSAQETQYF. CDR3 nucleotides: TGTGCCAGCAGCTTGGCCGGGACTAGCGCACAAGAGACCCAGTACTTC. Full variable domain (missing parts from reference TRBV5-5 and TRBJ2-5): DAGVTQSPTHLIKTRGQQVTLRCSPISGHKSVSWYQQVLGQGPQFIFQYYEKEERGRGNFPDRFSARQFPNYSSELNVNALLLGDSALYLCASSLAGTSAQETQYFGPGTRLLVL.

This clonotype was detected only a few times. The V call is TRBV7-3, the J call TRBJ2-2; a possible D gene is TRBD1 (5 bases). V was pared by 0 bases and J by 2 bases, with 13 bases between. In germline, CDR1 is SGHTA, CDR2 FQGTGA. The CDR3 extends over 17 amino acids. The CDR3 DNA follows: TGTGCCAGCAGCTTAACCCTGACAGCCACAAACACCGGGGAGCTGTTTTTT. Translation: CASSLTLTATNTGELFF.

This clonotype occurred many times. This chain joins TRBV12-3 or TRBV12-4 and TRBJ1-5; 8 bases are a match to TRBD1. This CDR3 is 14 amino acids long. V dropped 5 bases and J dropped 6; count of bases not matched to a gene: 6. The CDR3 nucleotides are TGTGCCAGCAGTACCTCGGACAGGGCTCAGCCCCAGCATTTT. It encodes CASSTSDRAQPQHF.

Of note for this clonotype: Being one base from a much bigger clone, this may be a read error. The V call is TRBV12-3 or TRBV12-4, the J call TRBJ1-2; D remains ambiguous. CDR3 length: 12 residues. This chain's CDR3 is CASSLWAGGYAF. CDR3 in DNA: TGTGCCAGCAGTTTGTGGGCGGGTGGCTACGCCTTC.

This chain links TRBV7-3 with TRBJ2-3; TRBD2 matches 9 bases. Unmatched junction bases numbered 19, after V lost 5 bases and J lost 4 bases. The CDR3 has 19 residues. Germline CDR1 and CDR2: SGHTA and FQGTGA. Here the CDR3 DNA reads TGTGCCAGCAGCCTCCAAGGAACTAGCGGGTTGGGGAACTCAGATACGCAGTATTTT. Its translation: CASSLQGTSGLGNSDTQYF.

Ten or more counts support this clonotype. This chain links TRBV12-3 or TRBV12-4 with TRBJ2-1, with 14 bases lining up with TRBD2. Unmatched junction bases numbered 2, after V lost 1 base and J lost 3 bases. This CDR3 contains 17 residues. Written as DNA, the CDR3 is TGTGCCAGCAGTTTAGGGACTAGCGGGAGGAGCTACAATGAGCAGTTCTTC. It is translated as CASSLGTSGRSYNEQFF.

This clonotype was recorded many times. V is TRBV29-1 and J is TRBJ2-7, with 9 bases that match TRBD2. The CDR3 sequence is 13 residues long. Trimming at V came to 5 bases and at J to 3 bases, leaving 5 bases not matched to a gene. Germline values: CDR1 SQVTM, CDR2 ANQGSEA. CDR3 residues: CSVMTSGYYEQYF. In DNA, the CDR3 is TGCAGCGTTATGACTAGCGGATACTACGAGCAGTACTTC.

This clonotype showed up many times. J is TRBJ2-1 and V is TRBV5-1; the D gene is possibly TRBD2 (6 bases). Trimming stripped 6 bases from V and 0 bases from J, with 22 bases between. The CDR3 consists of 18 residues. The germline V gene encodes CDR1 SGHRS and CDR2 YFSETQ. The CDR3 nucleotides are TGCGCCAGCACGGCACGCGGGACTTCCGAGAGCTCCTACAATGAGCAGTTCTTC. Translated, it gives CASTARGTSESSYNEQFF.

At least ten counts were recorded for this clonotype. This rearrangement joins TRBV20-1 to TRBJ1-5; 7 positions match TRBD1. J lost 3 bases, V lost 5 bases, and 7 bases had no gene match. The germline V gene has CDR1 DFQATT and CDR2 SNEGSKA (reference sequence). The CDR3 extends over 14 amino acids. For the CDR3, the DNA is TGCAGTGCTCGAGGGGGCTCGTTCAATCAGCCCCAGCATTTT. It specifies CSARGGSFNQPQHF.

The table lists this clonotype with a count of one. DNA of the CDR3: TGTGCCAGCAGCTCAGCCGTGTTCCTCGCTTTGTTCTTC. Protein sequence: CASSSAVFLALFF. The chain uses TRBV3-1 and TRBJ2-1; D is uncertain. The CDR3 has 13 amino acids. Germline V gene data show CDR1 as LGHDT and CDR2 as YNNKEL (reference sequence). Trimming shortened V by 5 bases and J by 15 bases, and 20 bases separated the two germline ends.